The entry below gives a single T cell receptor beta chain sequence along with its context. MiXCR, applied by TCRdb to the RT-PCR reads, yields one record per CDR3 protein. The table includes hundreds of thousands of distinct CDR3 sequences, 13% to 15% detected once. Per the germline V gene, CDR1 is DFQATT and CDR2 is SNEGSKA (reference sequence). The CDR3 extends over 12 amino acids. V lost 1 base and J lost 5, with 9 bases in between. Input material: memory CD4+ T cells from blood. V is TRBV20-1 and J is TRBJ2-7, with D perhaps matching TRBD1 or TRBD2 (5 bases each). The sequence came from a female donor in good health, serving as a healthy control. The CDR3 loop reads CSARGDGDEQYF. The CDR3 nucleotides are TGCAGTGCTAGAGGGGACGGGGACGAGCAGTACTTC.